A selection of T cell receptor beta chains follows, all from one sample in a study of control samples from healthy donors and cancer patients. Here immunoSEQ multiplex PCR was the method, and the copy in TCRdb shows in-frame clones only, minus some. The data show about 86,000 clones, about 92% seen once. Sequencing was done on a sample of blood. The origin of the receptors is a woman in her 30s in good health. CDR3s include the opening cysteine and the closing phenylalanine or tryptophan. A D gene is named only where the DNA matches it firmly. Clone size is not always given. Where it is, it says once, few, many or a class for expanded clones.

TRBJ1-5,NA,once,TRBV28,CASSFLKLSNQPQHF,TGTGCCAGCAGTTTTCTAAAGCTTAGCAATCAGCCCCAGCATTTT
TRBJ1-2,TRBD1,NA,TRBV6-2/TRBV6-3,CASSYMAGGIGYTF,TGTGCCAGCAGTTATATGGCAGGGGGGATTGGCTACACCTTC
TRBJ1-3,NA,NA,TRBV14,CASSPAGSGNTIYF,TGTGCCAGCAGCCCGGCGGGATCTGGAAACACCATATATTTT
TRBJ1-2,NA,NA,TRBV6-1,CASSESTRNYGYTF,TGTGCCAGCAGTGAATCTACTAGGAACTATGGCTACACCTTC
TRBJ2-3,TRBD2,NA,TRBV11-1,CASSSREGPYTQYF,TGTGCCAGCAGCTCGCGGGAGGGTCCGTATACGCAGTATTTT
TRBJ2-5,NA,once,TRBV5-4,CASSLAPSETQETQYF,TGTGCCAGCAGCTTGGCGCCTAGCGAGACCCAAGAGACCCAGTACTTC
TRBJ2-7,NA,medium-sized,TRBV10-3,CAIRQDYEQYF,TGTGCCATCAGACAAGACTACGAGCAGTACTTC
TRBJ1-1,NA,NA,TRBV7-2,CASSLSLEAFF,TGTGCCAGCAGCTTATCTCTTGAAGCTTTCTTT
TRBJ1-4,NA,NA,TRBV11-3,CASSRGEKLFF,TGTGCCAGCAGCCGCGGGGAAAAACTGTTTTTT
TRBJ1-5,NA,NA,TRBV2,CASSEALGAESNQPQHF,TGTGCCAGCAGTGAAGCGCTCGGGGCTGAGAGCAATCAGCCCCAGCATTTT
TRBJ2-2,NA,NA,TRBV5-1,CASSFSSTRQLFF,TGCGCCAGCAGCTTTTCGTCGACCCGGCAACTGTTTTTT
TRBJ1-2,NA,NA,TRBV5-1,CASSIQGDGYTF,TGCGCCAGCAGTATACAGGGTGATGGCTACACCTTC
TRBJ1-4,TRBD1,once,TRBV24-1,CATSDSGTGVNEKLFF,TGTGCCACCAGTGATTCCGGGACAGGAGTTAATGAAAAACTGTTTTTT
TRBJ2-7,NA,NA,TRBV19,CASSIRPGPRRGIYEQYF,TGTGCCAGTAGTATTCGCCCGGGCCCCCGAAGGGGGATCTACGAGCAGTACTTC
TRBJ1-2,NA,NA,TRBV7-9,CASSRATEPRGYTF,TGTGCCAGCAGCAGAGCGACAGAGCCGCGTGGCTACACCTTC
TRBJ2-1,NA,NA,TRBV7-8,CASSFQTGWRNNEQFF,TGTGCCAGCAGCTTCCAGACCGGATGGAGAAACAATGAGCAGTTCTTC
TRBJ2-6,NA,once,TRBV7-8,CASSLDRTASGANVLTF,TGTGCCAGCAGCTTAGACAGGACAGCGTCTGGGGCCAACGTCCTGACTTTC
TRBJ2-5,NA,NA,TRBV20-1,CSQTDQETQYF,TGCAGTCAGACGGACCAAGAGACCCAGTACTTC
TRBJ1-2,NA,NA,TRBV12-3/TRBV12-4,CASSLFGNYGYTF,TGTGCCAGCAGTTTGTTCGGAAACTATGGCTACACCTTC
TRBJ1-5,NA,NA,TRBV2,CASSGRYNQPQHF,TGTGCCAGCAGTGGCAGATACAATCAGCCCCAGCATTTT
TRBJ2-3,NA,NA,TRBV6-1,CASSDLTSSTDTQYF,TGTGCCAGCAGTGATTTAACGAGCTCCACAGATACGCAGTATTTT
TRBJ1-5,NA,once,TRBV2,CASKGHNQPQHF,TGTGCCAGCAAAGGACACAATCAGCCCCAGCATTTT
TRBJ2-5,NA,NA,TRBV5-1,CASSLVSDQETQYF,TGCGCCAGCAGCTTGGTGTCAGACCAAGAGACCCAGTACTTC
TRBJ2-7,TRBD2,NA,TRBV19,CASSIVSGPSYEQYF,TGTGCCAGTAGTATTGTTAGCGGGCCTTCCTACGAGCAGTACTTC
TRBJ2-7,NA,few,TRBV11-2,CASSLVLQGQSFYEQYF,TGTGCCAGCAGCTTAGTGCTCCAAGGGCAGAGCTTCTACGAGCAGTACTTC
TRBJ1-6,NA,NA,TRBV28,CASGPQSMMSPLHF,TGTGCCAGCGGACCACAGAGCATGATGTCACCCCTCCACTTT
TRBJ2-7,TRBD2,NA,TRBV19,CASSMILTSGISYEQYF,TGTGCCAGTAGTATGATACTGACTAGCGGGATCTCCTACGAGCAGTACTTC
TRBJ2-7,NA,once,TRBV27,CASSPLDGTYEQYF,TGTGCCAGCAGCCCCCTGGACGGAACCTACGAGCAGTACTTC
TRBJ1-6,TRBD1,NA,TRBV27,CASSYRGSNSPLHF,TGTGCCAGCAGTTACAGGGGTTCCAATTCACCCCTCCACTTT
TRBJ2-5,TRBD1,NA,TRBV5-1,CASSFTTGAETQYF,TGCGCCAGCAGCTTTACCACAGGGGCAGAGACCCAGTACTTC
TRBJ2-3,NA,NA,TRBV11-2,CASSYTTVTDTQYF,TGTGCCAGCAGCTATACGACAGTCACAGATACGCAGTATTTT
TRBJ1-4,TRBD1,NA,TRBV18,CASSPPGQGASANEKLFF,TGTGCCAGCTCACCACCGGGACAGGGCGCCTCAGCTAATGAAAAACTGTTTTTT
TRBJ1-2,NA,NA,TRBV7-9,CASSLGTHYGYTF,TGTGCCAGCAGCTTAGGGACGCACTATGGCTACACCTTC
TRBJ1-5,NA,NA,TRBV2,CATSGDSNQPQHF,TGTGCCACATCAGGGGACAGCAATCAGCCCCAGCATTTT
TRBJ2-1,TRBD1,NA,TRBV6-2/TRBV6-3,CASSPGQGGRNEQFF,TGTGCCAGCAGTCCGGGACAGGGCGGTCGCAATGAGCAGTTCTTC
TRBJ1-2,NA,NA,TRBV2,CASSVEARYGYTF,TGTGCCAGCAGTGTAGAAGCGCGGTATGGCTACACCTTC
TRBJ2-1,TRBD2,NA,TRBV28,CASSFVSLAGYNEQFF,TGTGCCAGCAGTTTCGTATCCTTAGCGGGGTACAATGAGCAGTTCTTC
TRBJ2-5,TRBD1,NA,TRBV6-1,CASSEASGGTGAETQYF,TGTGCCAGCAGTGAGGCTTCGGGTGGGACAGGGGCAGAGACCCAGTACTTC
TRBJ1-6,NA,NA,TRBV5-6,CASSLGIGYNSPLHF,TGTGCCAGCAGCTTGGGAATTGGCTATAATTCACCCCTCCACTTT
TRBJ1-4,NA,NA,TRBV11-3,CASSATANNEKLFF,TGTGCCAGCAGCGCGACAGCAAATAATGAAAAACTGTTTTTT
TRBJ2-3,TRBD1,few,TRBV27,CASSTPTTGTTDTQYF,TGTGCCAGCAGTACCCCAACGACAGGGACCACAGATACGCAGTATTTT
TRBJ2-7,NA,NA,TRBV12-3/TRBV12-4,CASSLNYEQYF,TGTGCCAGCAGCCTAAACTACGAGCAGTACTTC
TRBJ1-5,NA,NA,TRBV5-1,CASSLAGWSNQPQHF,TGCGCCAGCAGCTTGGCAGGGTGGAGCAATCAGCCCCAGCATTTT
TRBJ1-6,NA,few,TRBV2,CASKRAQSSPLHF,TGTGCCAGCAAACGGGCCCAGAGTTCACCCCTCCACTTT